Listed below are T cell receptor beta chains from one sample, sequenced in a study of cytomegalovirus exposure and HLA in healthy donors. Generated by immunoSEQ multiplex PCR, the TCRdb table keeps only in-frame clones and is missing some. This table holds approximately 180,000 clones, roughly four fifths found once. Sequencing was carried out using PBMCs. The source of these receptors is a man aged 18 to 30 in good health and CMV-seronegative. The CDR3 runs from the conserved cysteine through the conserved F or W. Each record gives: J gene, D gene, clone size, V gene, CDR3 protein, CDR3 DNA. The D gene is left open where the match is weak. The size entry is marked missing in some rows and otherwise reads once, few, many or a size class.

>TRBJ2-1|-|few|TRBV7-9
CASSGKGSQVHLDEQFF
TGTGCCAGCAGCGGAAAAGGCAGTCAGGTTCACCTCGATGAGCAGTTCTTC
>TRBJ1-1|TRBD1|-|TRBV5-1
CASGGQGVMGTEAFF
TGCGCCAGCGGTGGACAGGGGGTTATGGGCACTGAAGCTTTCTTT
>TRBJ1-1|-|once|TRBV28
CASSFARWKTEAFF
TGTGCCAGCAGTTTTGCCAGGTGGAAGACTGAAGCTTTCTTT
>TRBJ2-3|-|few|TRBV6-4
CASSDSASDGTDTQYF
TGTGCCAGCAGTGACTCGGCTAGCGACGGGACAGATACGCAGTATTTT
>TRBJ2-1|TRBD2|few|TRBV27
CASSSGLFYNEQFF
TGTGCCAGCAGTTCGGGACTATTTTACAATGAGCAGTTCTTC
>TRBJ2-5|-|-|TRBV14
CASSQGYRSQYF
TGTGCCAGCAGCCAAGGATACAGGTCCCAGTACTTC
>TRBJ2-7|-|-|TRBV7-9
CASSSPTVEYEQYF
TGTGCCAGCAGCTCCCCGACAGTTGAATACGAGCAGTACTTC
>TRBJ2-1|TRBD2|-|TRBV28
CASSLWVGRVDYEQFF
TGTGCCAGCAGTTTATGGGTCGGGAGGGTTGACTATGAGCAGTTCTTC
>TRBJ2-1|-|-|TRBV11-3
CASRGSSNEQFF
TGTGCCTCCCGAGGAAGCAGCAATGAGCAGTTCTTC
>TRBJ1-2|-|-|TRBV9
CASSVTPLGTGDGYTF
TGTGCCAGCAGCGTGACTCCGTTAGGGACGGGGGATGGCTACACCTTC
>TRBJ2-3|-|-|TRBV6-6
CASSLPDVSGTQYF
TGTGCCAGCAGCCTACCGGACGTTTCAGGGACGCAGTATTTT
>TRBJ2-5|-|-|TRBV7-9
CASSQVLGAAETQYF
TGTGCCAGCAGCCAGGTCTTGGGGGCTGCGGAGACCCAGTACTTC
>TRBJ2-5|TRBD2|-|TRBV5-6
CASSFGGAVQETQYF
TGTGCCAGCAGCTTCGGGGGGGCAGTCCAAGAGACCCAGTACTTC
>TRBJ2-5|-|-|TRBV29-1
CSVAFQETQYF
TGCAGCGTTGCTTTCCAAGAGACCCAGTACTTC
>TRBJ2-3|-|-|TRBV5-6
CASSFGRFEAWDTQYF
TGTGCCAGCAGCTTCGGCAGATTTGAGGCGTGGGATACGCAGTATTTT
>TRBJ2-2|-|-|TRBV9
CASRGPTGELFF
TGTGCCAGCAGGGGGCCCACCGGGGAGCTGTTTTTT
>TRBJ2-1|TRBD1|-|TRBV25-1
CASRRTGADEQFF
TGTGCCAGCAGACGGACAGGGGCGGATGAGCAGTTCTTC
>TRBJ2-3|TRBD2|once|TRBV29-1
CSAPGLAGIYSDTQYF
TGCAGCGCCCCGGGACTAGCGGGAATATATTCAGATACGCAGTATTTT
>TRBJ2-1|-|-|TRBV2
CASSSAYNEQFF
TGTGCCAGCAGTTCGGCCTACAATGAGCAGTTCTTC
>TRBJ1-5|-|-|TRBV7-9
CASSLGAGNQPQHF
TGTGCCAGCAGCTTAGGGGCTGGTAATCAGCCCCAGCATTTT
>TRBJ2-1|-|-|TRBV6-5
CASSFTTSSYNEQFF
TGTGCCAGCAGTTTCACAACCAGCTCCTACAATGAGCAGTTCTTC
>TRBJ2-3|-|-|TRBV29-1
CSVKQGDTQYF
TGCAGCGTGAAACAGGGAGATACGCAGTATTTT